This T cell receptor beta chain was documented in a study of T cells after yellow fever vaccination. Findings of the study overall: Just a small share of clonotypes turned up in the CD4 compartment as well as the CD8 compartment. The study noted that FACS-sorted repertoires could contain abundant clonotypes contaminating from the bulk population. Weaker, the secondary response peaked sooner, at day 5 versus 15.

About this clonotype: Its target is unknown.

Each CDR3 protein gets one entry after TCRdb re-called the 5' RACE reads with MiXCR. The sample holds approximately 450,000 distinct CDR3 sequences, under 20% seen once. This CDR3 spans 18 amino acids. Per germline, CDR1 SGHRS and CDR2 YFSETQ. V was trimmed by 4 bases and J by 9 bases, leaving 26 bases between them. The starting material was PBMCs, obtained before the yellow fever booster vaccination. This TCR came from a man aged 18 to 30 who received the YFV17D yellow fever vaccine. The chain combines TRBV5-1 with TRBJ1-6, with unresolved D. CDR3 loop: CASSPFLTAGSIPSPLHF. The CDR3 nucleotides read TGCGCCAGCAGCCCTTTTCTTACGGCGGGATCAATTCCTTCACCCCTCCACTTT.